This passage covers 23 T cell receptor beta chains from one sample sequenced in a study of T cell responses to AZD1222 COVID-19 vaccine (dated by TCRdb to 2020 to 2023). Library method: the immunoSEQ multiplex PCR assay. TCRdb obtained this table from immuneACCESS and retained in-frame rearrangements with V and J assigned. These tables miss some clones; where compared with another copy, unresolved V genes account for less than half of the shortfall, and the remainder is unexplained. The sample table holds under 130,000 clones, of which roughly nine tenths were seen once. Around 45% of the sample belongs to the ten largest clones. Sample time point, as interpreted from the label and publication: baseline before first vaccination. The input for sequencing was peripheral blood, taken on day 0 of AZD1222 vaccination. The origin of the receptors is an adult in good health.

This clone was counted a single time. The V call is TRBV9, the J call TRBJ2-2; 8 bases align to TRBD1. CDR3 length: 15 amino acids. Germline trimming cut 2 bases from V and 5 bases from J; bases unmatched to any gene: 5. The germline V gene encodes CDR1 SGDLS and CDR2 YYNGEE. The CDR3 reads CASSVRQGSTGELFF. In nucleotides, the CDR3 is TGTGCCAGCAGCGTTCGACAGGGGAGTACCGGGGAGCTGTTTTTT.

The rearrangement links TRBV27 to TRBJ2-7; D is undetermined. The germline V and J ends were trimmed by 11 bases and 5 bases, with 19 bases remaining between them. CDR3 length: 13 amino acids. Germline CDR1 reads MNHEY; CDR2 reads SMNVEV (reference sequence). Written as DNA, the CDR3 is TGTGCCTCTAACCCCCAAAACGACCACGAGCAGTACTTC. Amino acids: CASNPQNDHEQYF.

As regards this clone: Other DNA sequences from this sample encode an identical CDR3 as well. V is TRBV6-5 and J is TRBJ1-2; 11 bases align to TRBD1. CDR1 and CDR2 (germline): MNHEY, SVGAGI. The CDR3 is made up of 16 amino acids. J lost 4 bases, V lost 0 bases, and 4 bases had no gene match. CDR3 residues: CASSYSRTGGGYGYTF. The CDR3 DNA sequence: TGTGCCAGCAGTTACTCCCGGACAGGGGGCGGCTATGGCTACACCTTC.

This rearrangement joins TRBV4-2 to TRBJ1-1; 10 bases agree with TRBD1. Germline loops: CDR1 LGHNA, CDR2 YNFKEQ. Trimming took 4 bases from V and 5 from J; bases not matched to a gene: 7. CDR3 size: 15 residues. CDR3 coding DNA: TGTGCCAGCAGCCTGACAGGGGGCGATGATACTGAAGCTTTCTTT. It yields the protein CASSLTGGDDTEAFF.

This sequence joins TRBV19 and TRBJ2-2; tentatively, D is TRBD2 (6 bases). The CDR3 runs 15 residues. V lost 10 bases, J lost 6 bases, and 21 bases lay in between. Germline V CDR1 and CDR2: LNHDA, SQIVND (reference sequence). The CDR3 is CATFSRELVAGELFF. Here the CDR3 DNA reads TGTGCCACCTTCAGCCGGGAGCTCGTGGCCGGGGAGCTGTTTTTT.

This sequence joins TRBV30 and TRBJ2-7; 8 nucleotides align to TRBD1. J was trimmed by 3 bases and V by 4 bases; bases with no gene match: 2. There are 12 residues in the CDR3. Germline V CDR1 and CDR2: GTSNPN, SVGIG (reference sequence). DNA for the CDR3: TGTGCCTGGACCACAGGGGGCTACGAGCAGTACTTC. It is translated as CAWTTGGYEQYF.

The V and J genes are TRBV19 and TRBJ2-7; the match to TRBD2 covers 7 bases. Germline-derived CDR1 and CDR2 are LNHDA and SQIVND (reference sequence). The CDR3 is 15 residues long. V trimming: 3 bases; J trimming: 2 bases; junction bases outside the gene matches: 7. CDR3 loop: CASSIGSGTTYEQYF. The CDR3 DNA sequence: TGTGCCAGTAGTATTGGCAGCGGGACGACCTACGAGCAGTACTTC.

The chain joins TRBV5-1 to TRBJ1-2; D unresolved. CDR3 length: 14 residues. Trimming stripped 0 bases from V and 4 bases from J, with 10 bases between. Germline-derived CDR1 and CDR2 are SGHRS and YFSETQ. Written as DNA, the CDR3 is TGCGCCAGCAGCTTGGCGGGCGCGAGCTATGGCTACACCTTC. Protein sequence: CASSLAGASYGYTF.

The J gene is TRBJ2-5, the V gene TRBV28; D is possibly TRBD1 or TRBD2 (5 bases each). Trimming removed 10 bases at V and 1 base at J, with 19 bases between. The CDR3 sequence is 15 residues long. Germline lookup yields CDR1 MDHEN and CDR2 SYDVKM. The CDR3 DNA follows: TGTGCCATCACAGCCCGGGGCCCTCGCCAAGAGACCCAGTACTTC. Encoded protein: CAITARGPRQETQYF.

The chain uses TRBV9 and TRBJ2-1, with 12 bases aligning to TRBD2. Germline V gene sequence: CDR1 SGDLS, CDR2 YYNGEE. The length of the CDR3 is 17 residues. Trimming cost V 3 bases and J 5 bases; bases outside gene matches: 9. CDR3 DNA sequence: TGTGCCAGCAGCGCCTTAATTTCTAGCGGGAGGGACAATGAGCAGTTCTTC. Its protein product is CASSALISSGRDNEQFF.

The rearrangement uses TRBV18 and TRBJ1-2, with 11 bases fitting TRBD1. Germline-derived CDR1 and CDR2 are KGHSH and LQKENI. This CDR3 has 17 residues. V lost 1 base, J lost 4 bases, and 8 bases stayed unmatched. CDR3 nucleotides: TGTGCCAGCTCACCACTTATTGGACAGGGGGCTGTCTATGGCTACACCTTC. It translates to CASSPLIGQGAVYGYTF.

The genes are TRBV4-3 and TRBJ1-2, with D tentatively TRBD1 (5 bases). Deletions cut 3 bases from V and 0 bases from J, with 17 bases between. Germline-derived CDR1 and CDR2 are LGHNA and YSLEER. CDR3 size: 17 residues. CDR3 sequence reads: CASSHSFSQGSNYGYTF. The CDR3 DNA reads TGCGCCAGCAGCCACTCCTTCTCGCAGGGCTCTAACTATGGCTACACCTTC.

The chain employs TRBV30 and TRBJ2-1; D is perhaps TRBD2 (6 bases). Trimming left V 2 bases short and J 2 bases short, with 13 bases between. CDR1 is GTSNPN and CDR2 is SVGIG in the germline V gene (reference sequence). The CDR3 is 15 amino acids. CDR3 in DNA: TGTGCCTGGAGTCCGGGACTGCTCACCTACAATGAGCAGTTCTTC. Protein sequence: CAWSPGLLTYNEQFF.

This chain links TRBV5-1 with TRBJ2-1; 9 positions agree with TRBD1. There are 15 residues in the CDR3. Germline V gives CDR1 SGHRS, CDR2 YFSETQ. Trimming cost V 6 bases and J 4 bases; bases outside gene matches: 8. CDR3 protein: CASMLTGGYYNEQFF. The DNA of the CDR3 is TGCGCCAGCATGCTAACAGGGGGCTATTACAATGAGCAGTTCTTC.

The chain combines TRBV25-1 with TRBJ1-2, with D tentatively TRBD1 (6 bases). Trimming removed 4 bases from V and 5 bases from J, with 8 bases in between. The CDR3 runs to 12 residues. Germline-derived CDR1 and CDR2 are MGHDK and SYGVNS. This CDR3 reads CASSGRGYGYTF. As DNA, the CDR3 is TGTGCCAGCAGTGGCAGGGGTTATGGCTACACCTTC.

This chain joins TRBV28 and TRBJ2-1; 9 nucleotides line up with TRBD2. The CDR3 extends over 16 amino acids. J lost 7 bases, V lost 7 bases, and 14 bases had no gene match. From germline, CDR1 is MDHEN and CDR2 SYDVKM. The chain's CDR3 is CASTPRPAGGRNEQFF. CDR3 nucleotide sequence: TGTGCCAGCACCCCTCGCCCAGCGGGAGGTCGGAATGAGCAGTTCTTC.

In DNA form, the CDR3 reads TGCAGCCCCGCCTTCGGGGGCACAGATACGCAGTATTTT. Translated: CSPAFGGTDTQYF. This rearrangement joins TRBV29-1 to TRBJ2-3; maybe TRBD2 (5 bases). The germline gives CDR1 SQVTM, CDR2 ANQGSEA. This CDR3 comprises 13 residues. Trimming removed 8 bases at V and 1 base at J, with 13 bases between.

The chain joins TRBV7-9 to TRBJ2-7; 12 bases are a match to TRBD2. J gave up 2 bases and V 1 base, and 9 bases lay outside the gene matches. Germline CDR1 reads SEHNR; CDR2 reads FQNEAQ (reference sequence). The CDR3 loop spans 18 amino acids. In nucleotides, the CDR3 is TGTGCCAGCAGCTTAGTCCGGACTAGCGGGGACTCTGCCTACGAGCAGTACTTC. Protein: CASSLVRTSGDSAYEQYF.

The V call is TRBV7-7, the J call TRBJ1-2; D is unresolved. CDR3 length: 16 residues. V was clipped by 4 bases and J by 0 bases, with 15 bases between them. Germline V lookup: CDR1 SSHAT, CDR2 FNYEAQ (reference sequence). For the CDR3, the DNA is TGTGCCAGCAGCTCAGACCCCGACGGTACTAACTATGGCTACACCTTC. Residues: CASSSDPDGTNYGYTF.

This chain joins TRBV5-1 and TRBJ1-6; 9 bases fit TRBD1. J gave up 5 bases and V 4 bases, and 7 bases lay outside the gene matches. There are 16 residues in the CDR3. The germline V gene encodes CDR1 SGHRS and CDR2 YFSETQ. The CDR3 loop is CASSEGDRAHNSPLHF. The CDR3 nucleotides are TGCGCCAGCAGCGAGGGGGACAGGGCCCATAATTCACCCCTCCACTTT.

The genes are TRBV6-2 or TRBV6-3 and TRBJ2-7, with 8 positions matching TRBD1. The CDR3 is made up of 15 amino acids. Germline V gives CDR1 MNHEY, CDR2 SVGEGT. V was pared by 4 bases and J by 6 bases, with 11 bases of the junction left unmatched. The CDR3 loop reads CASSFGQGVGSEQYF. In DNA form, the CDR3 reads TGTGCCAGCAGTTTCGGACAGGGTGTTGGTTCCGAGCAGTACTTC.

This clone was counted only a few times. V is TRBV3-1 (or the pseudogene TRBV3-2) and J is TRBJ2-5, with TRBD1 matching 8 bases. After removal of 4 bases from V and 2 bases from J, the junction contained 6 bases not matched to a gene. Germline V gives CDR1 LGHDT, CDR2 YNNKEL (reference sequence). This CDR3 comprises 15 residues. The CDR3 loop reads CASSPRQGSQETQYF. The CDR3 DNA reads TGTGCCAGCAGCCCCAGACAGGGGTCACAAGAGACCCAGTACTTC.

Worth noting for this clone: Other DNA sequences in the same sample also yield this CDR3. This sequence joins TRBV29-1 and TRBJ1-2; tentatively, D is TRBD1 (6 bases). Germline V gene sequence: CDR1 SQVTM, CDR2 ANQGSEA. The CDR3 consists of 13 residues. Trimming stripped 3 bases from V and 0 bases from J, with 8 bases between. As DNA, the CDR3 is TGCAGCGTTGAGACAGGAGCTAACTATGGCTACACCTTC. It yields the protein CSVETGANYGYTF.